This record concerns one T cell receptor beta chain sequence. The antigen is unknown. This specimen comes from a study of cytomegalovirus exposure and HLA in healthy donors. All donors participated as healthy donors of bone marrow. Study-wide results and caveats: Through in vitro validation, three CMV-associated chains were shown to be specific for CMV antigens. Some public TCRs appeared in many individuals, while most sequences were rare.

Primers for the PCR totalled 60 Vbeta and 13 Jbeta. The protocol was immunoSEQ multiplex PCR, while the TCRdb copy is restricted to in-frame clones and leaves out a portion. The sample includes 130,000 or so clones, 77% of them seen just once. The CDR3 loop spans 15 amino acids. V lost 5 bases, J lost 0 bases, and 11 bases lay in between. Germline-derived CDR1 and CDR2 are SEHNR and FQNEAQ (reference sequence). The source material was PBMCs. The V and J genes are TRBV7-9 and TRBJ2-1, with D possibly being TRBD2 (5 bases). This TCR derives from a woman between 55 and 75 years old in good health and CMV-seronegative. The CDR3 DNA is TGTGCCAGCAGCAACCCGAGGGACTCCTACAATGAGCAGTTCTTC. Its translation: CASSNPRDSYNEQFF.